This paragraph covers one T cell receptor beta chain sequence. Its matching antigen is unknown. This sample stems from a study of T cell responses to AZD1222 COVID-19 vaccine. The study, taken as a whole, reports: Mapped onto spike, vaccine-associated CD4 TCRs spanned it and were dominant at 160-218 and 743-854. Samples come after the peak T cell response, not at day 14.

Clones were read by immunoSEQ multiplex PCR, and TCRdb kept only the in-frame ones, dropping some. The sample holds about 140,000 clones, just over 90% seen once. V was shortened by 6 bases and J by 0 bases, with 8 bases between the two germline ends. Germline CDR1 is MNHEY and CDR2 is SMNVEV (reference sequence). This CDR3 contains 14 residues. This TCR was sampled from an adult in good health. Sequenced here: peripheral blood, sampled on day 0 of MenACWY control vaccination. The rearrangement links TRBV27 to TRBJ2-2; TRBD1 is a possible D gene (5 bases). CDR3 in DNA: TGTGCCAGCAGAAGGACAACGAACACCGGGGAGCTGTTTTTT. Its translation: CASRRTTNTGELFF.